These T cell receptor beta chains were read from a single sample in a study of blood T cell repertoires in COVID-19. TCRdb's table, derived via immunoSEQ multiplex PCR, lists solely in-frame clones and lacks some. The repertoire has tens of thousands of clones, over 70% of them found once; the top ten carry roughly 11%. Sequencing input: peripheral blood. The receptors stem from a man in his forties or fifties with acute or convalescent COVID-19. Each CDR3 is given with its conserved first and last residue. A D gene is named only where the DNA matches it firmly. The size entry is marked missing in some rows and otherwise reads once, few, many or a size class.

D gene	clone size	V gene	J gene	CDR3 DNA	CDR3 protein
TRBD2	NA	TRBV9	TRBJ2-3	TGTGCCAGCAGCGCTACTAGCGGGAGCACAGATACGCAGTATTTT	CASSATSGSTDTQYF
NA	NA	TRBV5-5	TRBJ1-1	TGTGCCAGCAGCCAGGAACAGGTTTCCATGAACACTGAAGCTTTCTTT	CASSQEQVSMNTEAFF
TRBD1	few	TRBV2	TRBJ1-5	TGTGCCAGCAGGACAGGGGTCAGCAATCAGCCCCAGCATTTT	CASRTGVSNQPQHF
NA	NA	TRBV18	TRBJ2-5	TGTGCCAGCTCACCGGACAATCAAGAGACCCAGTACTTC	CASSPDNQETQYF
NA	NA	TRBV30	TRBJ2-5	TGTGCCTGGAGTAAGGGGCCCCAGTACTTC	CAWSKGPQYF
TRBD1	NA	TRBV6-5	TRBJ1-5	TGTGCCAGCACCGGGACAGGGTATCAGCCCCAGCATTTT	CASTGTGYQPQHF
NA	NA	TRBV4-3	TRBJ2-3	TGCGCCAGCAGCCAAGATGCCTCCGGGGATGGAGAGGGAGATACGCAGTATTTT	CASSQDASGDGEGDTQYF
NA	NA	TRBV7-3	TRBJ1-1	TGTGCCAGCAGCTCCAGGGGATGGAACACTGAAGCTTTCTTT	CASSSRGWNTEAFF
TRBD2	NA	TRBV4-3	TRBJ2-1	TGCGCCAGCAGCCAAGATCTAGCGGGAGGGGTCTATGAGCAGTTCTTC	CASSQDLAGGVYEQFF
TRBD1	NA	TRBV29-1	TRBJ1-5	TGCAGCGTGATCCAGGGGGCACCTAGGGGGCCCCAGCATTTT	CSVIQGAPRGPQHF
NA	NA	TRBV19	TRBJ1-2	TGTGCCAGTATAGGAGGGAACTATGGCTACACCTTC	CASIGGNYGYTF
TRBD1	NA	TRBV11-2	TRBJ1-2	TGTGCCAGCAGCTCGACAGGGGTCCACTATGGCTACACCTTC	CASSSTGVHYGYTF
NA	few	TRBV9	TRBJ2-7	TGTGCCAGCAGCCTTCGGACAGTCGGGATGGGGGAGGAGCAGTACTTC	CASSLRTVGMGEEQYF
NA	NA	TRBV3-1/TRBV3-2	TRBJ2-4	TGTGCCAGCAGCCAAGCCGAGGGAGGATTTAAGGCCAAAAACATTCAGTACTTC	CASSQAEGGFKAKNIQYF
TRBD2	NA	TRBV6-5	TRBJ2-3	TGTGCCAGCAGTTACCCGGGAGGGGGTACGCAGTATTTT	CASSYPGGGTQYF
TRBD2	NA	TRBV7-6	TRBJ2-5	TGTGCCAGCAGCTTAGCTAGCGGGAGAGCGTTGGGAGAGACCCAGTACTTC	CASSLASGRALGETQYF
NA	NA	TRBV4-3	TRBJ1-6	TGCGCCAGCAGCCAAGATCAGCCCGGACTTTCCGGTTCACCCCTCCACTTT	CASSQDQPGLSGSPLHF
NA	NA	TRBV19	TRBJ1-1	TGTGCCAGTATCCTTGGGGGCCGGACGAACACTGAAGCTTTCTTT	CASILGGRTNTEAFF
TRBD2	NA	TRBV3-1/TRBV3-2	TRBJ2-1	TGTGCCAGCAGCCCCTCGGGACTAGCGGTATACAATGAGCAGTTCTTC	CASSPSGLAVYNEQFF
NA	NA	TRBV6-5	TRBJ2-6	TGTGCCAGCAGCCGGCCAGGGGGGGCCAACGTCCTGACTTTC	CASSRPGGANVLTF
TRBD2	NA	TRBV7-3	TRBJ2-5	TGTGCCAGCAGCTTAACGAACCGGGGGGGCGAGACCCAGTACTTC	CASSLTNRGGETQYF
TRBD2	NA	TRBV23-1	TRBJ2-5	TGCGCCAGTCGGGTGACTAGCGGACTGGAGACCCAGTACTTC	CASRVTSGLETQYF
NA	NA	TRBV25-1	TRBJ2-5	TGTGCCAGCAGTGAATTTTACGGTGGAGAGACCCAGTACTTC	CASSEFYGGETQYF
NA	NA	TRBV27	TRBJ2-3	TGTGCCAGCAGACTCGGGGTAACAGGGGGGGGCACAGATACGCAGTATTTT	CASRLGVTGGGTDTQYF
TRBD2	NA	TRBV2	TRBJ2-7	TGTGCCAGCAGTGATTTCTTAGCGGGGGGCTACGAGCAGTACTTC	CASSDFLAGGYEQYF
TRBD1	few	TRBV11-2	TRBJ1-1	TGTGCCAGCAGCTTTGGACAGGGCTGGTCAGGTACTGAAGCTTTCTTT	CASSFGQGWSGTEAFF
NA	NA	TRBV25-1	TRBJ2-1	TGTGCCAGCAGATCGGCGGGACTTACAAATGAGCAGTTCTTC	CASRSAGLTNEQFF
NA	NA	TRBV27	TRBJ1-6	TGTGCCAGCACCTCACAGGGTTCACCCCTCCACTTT	CASTSQGSPLHF
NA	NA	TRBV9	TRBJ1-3	TGTGCCAGCAGCGTAGGAGGTTTTACCGGAAACACCATATATTTT	CASSVGGFTGNTIYF
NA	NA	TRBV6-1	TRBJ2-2	TGTGCCAGCAGTGAAGGGACATTAGGCACCGGGGAGCTGTTTTTT	CASSEGTLGTGELFF
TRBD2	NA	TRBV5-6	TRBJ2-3	TGTGCCAGCAATCTTTGGGGTAAGACTAGCGGGGACACAGATACGCAGTATTTT	CASNLWGKTSGDTDTQYF
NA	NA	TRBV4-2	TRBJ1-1	TGTGCCAGCAGCCAAGATGGCGGGGGAATTGAAGCTTTCTTT	CASSQDGGGIEAFF
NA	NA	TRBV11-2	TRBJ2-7	TGTGCCAGCAGCTTAGGTCCCGGAGGGGTGGTAGGCTACGAGCAGTACTTC	CASSLGPGGVVGYEQYF
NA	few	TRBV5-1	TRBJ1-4	TGCGCCAGCAGCTTCCGGGGTTTCGATGAAAAACTGTTTTTT	CASSFRGFDEKLFF
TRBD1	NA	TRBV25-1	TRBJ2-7	TGTGCCAGCAGTGACTCCGGGACAGCATCCTACGAGCAGTACTTC	CASSDSGTASYEQYF
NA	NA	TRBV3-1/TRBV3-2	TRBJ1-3	TGTGCCAGCAGCCAAAGTCTCCGGTTACAGGGTGGTGGAAACACCATATATTTT	CASSQSLRLQGGGNTIYF
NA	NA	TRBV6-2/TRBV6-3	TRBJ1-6	TGTGCCAGCAGTTACTCGGAGAATTCACCCCTCCACTTT	CASSYSENSPLHF
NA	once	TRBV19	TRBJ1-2	TGTGCCAGTGGACGCGACAGGAGGTCAAACTATGGCTACACCTTC	CASGRDRRSNYGYTF